This T cell receptor beta chain came from a study of blood T cell repertoires in COVID-19. The assay was immunoSEQ multiplex PCR, and TCRdb's table has in-frame clones only and misses some. The sample holds about 56,000 clones; about 88% are singletons and the top ten take roughly 43%. Germline V lookup: CDR1 SGDLS, CDR2 YYNGEE. J was trimmed by 2 bases and V by 4 bases; bases with no gene match: 7. This CDR3 has 15 amino acids. The clonotype was recovered from a woman aged 55-70 years with COVID-19, enrolled during active disease. The chain joins TRBV9 to TRBJ2-7; TRBD2 matches at 9 bases. Sequencing was performed on peripheral blood. CDR3 region: CASSTEASGTYEQYF. In DNA form, the CDR3 reads TGTGCCAGCAGCACCGAGGCTAGCGGGACCTACGAGCAGTACTTC.